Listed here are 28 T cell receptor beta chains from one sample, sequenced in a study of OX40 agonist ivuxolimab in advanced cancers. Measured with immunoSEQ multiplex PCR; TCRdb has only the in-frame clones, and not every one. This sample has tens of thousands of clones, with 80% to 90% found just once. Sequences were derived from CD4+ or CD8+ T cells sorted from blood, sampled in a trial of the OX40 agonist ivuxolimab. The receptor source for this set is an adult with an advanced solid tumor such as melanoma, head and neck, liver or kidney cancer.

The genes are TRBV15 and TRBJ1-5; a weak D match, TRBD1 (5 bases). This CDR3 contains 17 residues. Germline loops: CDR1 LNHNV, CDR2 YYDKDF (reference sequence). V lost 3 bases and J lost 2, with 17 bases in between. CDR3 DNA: TGTGCCACCAGCAGCTATGGCGGGGCGCAGGGCAATCAGCCCCAGCATTTT. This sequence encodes CATSSYGGAQGNQPQHF.

CDR3 bases: TGTGCCAGTAGGGGGGACCTCAGGGGCGCTTTCTTT. It specifies CASRGDLRGAFF. J is TRBJ1-1 and V is TRBV19, with a tentative D call TRBD1 (6 bases). CDR1 is LNHDA and CDR2 is SQIVND in the germline V gene (reference sequence). The V gene lost 6 bases and the J gene lost 11 bases, with 16 bases spanning the gap. The CDR3 extends over 12 amino acids. Supplemented by reference TRBV19 and TRBJ1-1, the full variable domain reads DGGITQSPKYLFRKEGQNVTLSCEQNLNHDAMYWYRQDPGQGLRLIYYSQIVNDFQKGDIAEGYSVSREKKESFPLTVTSAQKNPTAFYLCASRGDLRGAFFGQGTRLTVV.

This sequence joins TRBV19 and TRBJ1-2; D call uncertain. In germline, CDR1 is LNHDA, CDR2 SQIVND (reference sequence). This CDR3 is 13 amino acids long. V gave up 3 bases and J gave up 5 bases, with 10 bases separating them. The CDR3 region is CASSIPFSYGYTF. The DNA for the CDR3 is TGTGCCAGTAGTATTCCATTTTCTTATGGCTACACCTTC.

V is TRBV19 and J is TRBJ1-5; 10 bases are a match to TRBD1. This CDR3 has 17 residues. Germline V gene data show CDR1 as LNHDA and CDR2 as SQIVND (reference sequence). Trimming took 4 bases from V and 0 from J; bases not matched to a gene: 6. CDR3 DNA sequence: TGTGCCAGTAGTAGGACCGGGACAGGGGATAGCAATCAGCCCCAGCATTTT. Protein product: CASSRTGTGDSNQPQHF.

The DNA for the CDR3 is TGTGCCAGCAGCTTAGCCGGGGGGGCGTGGGAGCAGTACTTC. Residues: CASSLAGGAWEQYF. The genes are TRBV7-2 and TRBJ2-7; 8 bases are a match to TRBD2. J gave up 7 bases and V 0 bases, and 5 bases lay outside the gene matches. From germline, CDR1 is SGHTA and CDR2 FQGNSA. The CDR3 consists of 14 residues.

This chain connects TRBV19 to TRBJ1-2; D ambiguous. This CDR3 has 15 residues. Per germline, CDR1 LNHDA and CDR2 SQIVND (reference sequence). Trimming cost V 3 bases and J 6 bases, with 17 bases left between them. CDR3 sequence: CASSMLAGRVDGYTF. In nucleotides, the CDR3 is TGTGCCAGTAGTATGTTAGCTGGACGGGTCGATGGCTACACCTTC.

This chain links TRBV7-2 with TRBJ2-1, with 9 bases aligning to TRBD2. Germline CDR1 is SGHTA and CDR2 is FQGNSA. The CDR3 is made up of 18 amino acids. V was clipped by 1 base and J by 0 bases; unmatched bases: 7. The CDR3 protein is CASSLVPAGLASYNEQFF. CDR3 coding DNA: TGTGCCAGCAGCTTAGTCCCTGCGGGACTAGCCTCCTACAATGAGCAGTTCTTC.

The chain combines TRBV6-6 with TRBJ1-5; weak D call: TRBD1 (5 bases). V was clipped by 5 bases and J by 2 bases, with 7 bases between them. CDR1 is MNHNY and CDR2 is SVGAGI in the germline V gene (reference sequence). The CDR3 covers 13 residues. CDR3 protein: CASSQTGNQPQHF. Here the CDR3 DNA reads TGTGCCAGCAGTCAGACAGGCAATCAGCCCCAGCATTTT.

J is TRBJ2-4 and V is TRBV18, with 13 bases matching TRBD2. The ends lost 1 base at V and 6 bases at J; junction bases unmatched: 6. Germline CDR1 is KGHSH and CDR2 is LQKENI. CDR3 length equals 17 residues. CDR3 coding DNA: TGTGCCAGCTCACCACGGGGGACTAGCGGGAACCTAAACATTCAGTACTTC. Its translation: CASSPRGTSGNLNIQYF.

The CDR3, as DNA: TGTGCCTGGAGCAGGGGGGGGCACACCATATATTTT. Amino acids: CAWSRGGHTIYF. The chain joins TRBV30 to TRBJ1-3; 7 bases line up with TRBD1. With 3 bases clipped from V and 8 bases from J, the junction kept 4 bases outside the gene matches. Looked up from germline, CDR1 is GTSNPN and CDR2 is SVGIG (reference sequence). The CDR3 loop spans 12 amino acids. The full variable domain, rest sourced from reference TRBV30 and TRBJ1-3, is SQTIHQWPATLVQPVGSPLSLECTVEGTSNPNLYWYRQAAGRGLQLLFYSVGIGQISSEVPQNLSASRPQDRQFILSSKKLLLSDSGFYLCAWSRGGHTIYFGEGSWLTVV.

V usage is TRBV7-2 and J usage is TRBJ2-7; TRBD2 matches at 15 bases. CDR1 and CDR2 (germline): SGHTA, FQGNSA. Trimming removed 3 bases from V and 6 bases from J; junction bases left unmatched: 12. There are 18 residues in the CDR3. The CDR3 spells CASSFKAGTSGRRGEQYF. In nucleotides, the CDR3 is TGTGCCAGCAGCTTTAAAGCCGGGACTAGCGGGAGGAGGGGCGAGCAGTACTTC.

CDR3 nucleotide sequence: TGCAGCGTTGCGACAGTGAGTGCTGAAGCTTTCTTT. Translated, it gives CSVATVSAEAFF. This sequence joins TRBV29-1 and TRBJ1-1, with a tentative D call TRBD1 (5 bases). Germline values: CDR1 SQVTM, CDR2 ANQGSEA. V lost 4 bases to trimming and J lost 6 bases, with 12 bases between them. The CDR3 consists of 12 residues. The full variable domain, rest sourced from reference TRBV29-1 and TRBJ1-1, is SAVISQKPSRDICQRGTSLTIQCQVDSQVTMMFWYRQQPGQSLTLIATANQGSEATYESGFVIDKFPISRPNLTFSTLTVSNMSPEDSSIYLCSVATVSAEAFFGQGTRLTVV.

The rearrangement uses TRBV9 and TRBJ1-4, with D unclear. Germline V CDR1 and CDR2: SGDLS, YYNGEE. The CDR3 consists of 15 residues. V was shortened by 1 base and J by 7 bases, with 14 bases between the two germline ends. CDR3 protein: CASSVHDVGGEKLFF. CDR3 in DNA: TGTGCCAGCAGCGTACACGATGTTGGCGGTGAAAAACTGTTTTTT.

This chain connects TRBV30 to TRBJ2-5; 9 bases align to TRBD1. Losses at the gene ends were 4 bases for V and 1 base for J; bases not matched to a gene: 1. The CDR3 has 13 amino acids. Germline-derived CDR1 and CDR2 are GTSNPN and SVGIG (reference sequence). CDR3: CAWTGQGQETQYF. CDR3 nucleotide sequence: TGTGCCTGGACGGGACAGGGCCAAGAGACCCAGTACTTC.

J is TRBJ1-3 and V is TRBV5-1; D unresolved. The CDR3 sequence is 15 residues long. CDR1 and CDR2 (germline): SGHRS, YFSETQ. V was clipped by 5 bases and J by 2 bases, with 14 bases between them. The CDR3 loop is CASRFSFGTGNTIYF. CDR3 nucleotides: TGCGCCAGCAGGTTCTCGTTTGGGACTGGAAACACCATATATTTT.

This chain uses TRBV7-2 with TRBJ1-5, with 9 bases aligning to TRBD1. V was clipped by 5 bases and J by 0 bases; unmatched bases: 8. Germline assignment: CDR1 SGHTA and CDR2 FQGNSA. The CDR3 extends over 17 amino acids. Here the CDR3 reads CASSLSRDRDSNQPQHF. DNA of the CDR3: TGTGCCAGCAGCCTGAGCCGGGACAGGGATAGCAATCAGCCCCAGCATTTT.

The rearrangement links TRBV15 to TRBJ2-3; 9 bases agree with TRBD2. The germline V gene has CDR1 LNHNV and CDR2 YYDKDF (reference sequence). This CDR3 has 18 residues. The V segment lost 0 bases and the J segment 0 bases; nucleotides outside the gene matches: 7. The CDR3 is CATSRDLGTSPSTDTQYF. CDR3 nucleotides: TGTGCCACCAGCAGAGATCTTGGGACTAGCCCTAGCACAGATACGCAGTATTTT. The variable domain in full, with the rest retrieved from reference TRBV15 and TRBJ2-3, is DAMVIQNPRYQVTQFGKPVTLSCSQTLNHNVMYWYQQKSSQAPKLLFHYYDKDFNNEADTPDNFQSRRPNTSFCFLDIRSPGLGDTAMYLCATSRDLGTSPSTDTQYFGPGTRLTVL.

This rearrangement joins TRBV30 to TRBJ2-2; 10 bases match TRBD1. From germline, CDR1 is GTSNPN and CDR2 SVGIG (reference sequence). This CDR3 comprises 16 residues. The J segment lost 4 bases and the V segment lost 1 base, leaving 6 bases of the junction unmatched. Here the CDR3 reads CAWSARTGGGTGELFF. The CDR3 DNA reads TGTGCCTGGAGTGCTAGGACAGGGGGTGGCACCGGGGAGCTGTTTTTT.

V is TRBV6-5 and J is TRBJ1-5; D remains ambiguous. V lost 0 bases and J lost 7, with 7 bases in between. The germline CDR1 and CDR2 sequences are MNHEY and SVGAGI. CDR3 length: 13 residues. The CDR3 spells CASSYSSAQPQHF. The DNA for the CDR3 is TGTGCCAGCAGTTACTCGAGTGCCCAGCCCCAGCATTTT.

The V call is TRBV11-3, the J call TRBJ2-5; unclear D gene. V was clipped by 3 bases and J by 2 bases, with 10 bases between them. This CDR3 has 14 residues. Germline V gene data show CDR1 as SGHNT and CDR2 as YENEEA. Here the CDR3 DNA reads TGTGCCAGCAGCTTGATCCAGAGGCAAGAGACCCAGTACTTC. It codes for CASSLIQRQETQYF.

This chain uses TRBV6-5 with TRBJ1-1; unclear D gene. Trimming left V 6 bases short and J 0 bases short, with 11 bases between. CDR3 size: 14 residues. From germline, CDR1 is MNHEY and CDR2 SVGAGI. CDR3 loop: CASSHPGLNTEAFF. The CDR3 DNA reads TGTGCCAGCAGCCACCCGGGATTGAACACTGAAGCTTTCTTT.

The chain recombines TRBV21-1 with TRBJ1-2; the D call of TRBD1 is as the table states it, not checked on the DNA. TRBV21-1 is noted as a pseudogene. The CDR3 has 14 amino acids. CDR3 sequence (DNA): TGTGCCAGCAGCAAAGGGGAAGGGGGCTATGGCTACACCTTC. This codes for CASSKGEGGYGYTF.

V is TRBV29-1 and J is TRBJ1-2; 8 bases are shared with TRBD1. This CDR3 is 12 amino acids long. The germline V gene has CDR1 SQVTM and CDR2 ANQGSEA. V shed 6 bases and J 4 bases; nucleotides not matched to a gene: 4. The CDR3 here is CSVLQGGYGYTF. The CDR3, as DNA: TGCAGCGTACTACAGGGGGGCTATGGCTACACCTTC.

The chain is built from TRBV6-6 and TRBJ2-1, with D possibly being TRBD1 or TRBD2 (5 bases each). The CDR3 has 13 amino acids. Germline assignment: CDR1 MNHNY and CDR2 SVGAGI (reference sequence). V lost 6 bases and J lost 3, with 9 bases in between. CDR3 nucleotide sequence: TGTGCCAGCAGCCGGGACCTCTACAATGAGCAGTTCTTC. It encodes CASSRDLYNEQFF.

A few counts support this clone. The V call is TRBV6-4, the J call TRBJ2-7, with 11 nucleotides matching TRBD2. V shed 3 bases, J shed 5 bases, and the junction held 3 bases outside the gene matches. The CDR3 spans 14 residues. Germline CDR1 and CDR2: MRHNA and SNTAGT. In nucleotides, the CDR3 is TGTGCCAGCAGTGATACTAGCGGGAGCCACGAGCAGTACTTC. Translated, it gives CASSDTSGSHEQYF.

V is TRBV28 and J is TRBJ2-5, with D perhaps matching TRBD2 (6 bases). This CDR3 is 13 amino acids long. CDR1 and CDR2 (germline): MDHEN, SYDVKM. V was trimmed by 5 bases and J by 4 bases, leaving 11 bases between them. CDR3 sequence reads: CASSPGDGETQYF. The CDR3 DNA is TGTGCCAGCAGTCCGGGGGACGGAGAGACCCAGTACTTC. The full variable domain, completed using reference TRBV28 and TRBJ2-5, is DVKVTQSSRYLVKRTGEKVFLECVQDMDHENMFWYRQDPGLGLRLIYFSYDVKMKEKGDIPEGYSVSREKKERFSLILESASTNQTSMYLCASSPGDGETQYFGPGTRLLVL.

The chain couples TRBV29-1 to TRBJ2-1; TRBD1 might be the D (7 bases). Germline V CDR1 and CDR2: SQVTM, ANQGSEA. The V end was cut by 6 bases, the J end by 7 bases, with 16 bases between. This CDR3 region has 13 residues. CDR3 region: CSVAGQLGNEQFF. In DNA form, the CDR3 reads TGCAGCGTGGCGGGACAGTTGGGGAATGAGCAGTTCTTC.

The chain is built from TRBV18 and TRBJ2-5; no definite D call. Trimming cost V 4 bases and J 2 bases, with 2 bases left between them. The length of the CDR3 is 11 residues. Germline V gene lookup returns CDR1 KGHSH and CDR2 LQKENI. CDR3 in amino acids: CASSQQETQYF. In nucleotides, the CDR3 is TGTGCCAGCTCACAGCAAGAGACCCAGTACTTC.